This T cell receptor (beta chain) emerged from a study of siplizumab effects on memory and regulatory T cells. General study findings and limits: It was not possible to assign a naive or memory phenotype to roughly 80-95% of proliferating CD4+ or CD8+ clones. Apparently more diverse than memory cells, naive T cells also seemed major alloresponse contributors.

The CDR3 length is 16 residues. Per the germline V gene, CDR1 is KGHSH and CDR2 is LQKENI. Trimming removed 0 bases at V and 4 bases at J, with 10 bases between. In regard to this clone: The antigen is not known.

Sequenced by immunoSEQ multiplex PCR; TCRdb stores in-frame clones only, minus some. The table records some 120,000 clones, 90% to 95% of them present only once. The material sequenced was non-Treg CD4+ T cells sorted from blood. The chain has TRBV18 and TRBJ2-6; D perhaps matches TRBD2 (6 bases). This TCR came from a human donor in good health. The CDR3 is CASSPPGGAGANVLTF. In nucleotides, the CDR3 is TGTGCCAGCTCACCACCGGGGGGAGCAGGGGCCAACGTCCTGACTTTC.